These 14 T cell receptor beta chains were sequenced from one sample in a study of shared clonotypes between healthy human individuals. Assay: immunoSEQ multiplex PCR; the TCRdb copy retains only in-frame clones and omits some. The sample shows 97,000 or so clones, 40% to 55% of them seen only once. The sample comprised PBMCs. Receptors originate from a woman aged 40 to 50 in good health. Some clones in this sample may be carry-over from other donors' samples.

This clone was observed a handful of times. This chain links TRBV30 with TRBJ1-6; tentatively, D is TRBD1 (5 bases). The CDR3 sequence is 13 residues long. Between the trimmed V and J ends, which lost 3 bases and 7 bases, there was a span of 10 bases. Germline V gives CDR1 GTSNPN, CDR2 SVGIG (reference sequence). The CDR3: CAWSGHLNSPLHF. CDR3 nucleotides: TGTGCCTGGAGCGGACACCTCAATTCACCCCTCCACTTT.

Written as DNA, the CDR3 is TGTGCCAGCAGCCCTGGTCGGACAGTCTACGAGCAGTACTTC. As protein: CASSPGRTVYEQYF. The chain has TRBV7-9 and TRBJ2-5; D perhaps matches TRBD1 (6 bases). The DNA end is more similar to TRBJ2-7, so the J call may be wrong. Germline V lookup: CDR1 SEHNR, CDR2 FQNEAQ (reference sequence). The CDR3 is 14 amino acids.

This clone was observed many times. V and J are TRBV5-1 and TRBJ2-7; 10 nucleotides align to TRBD1. The junction had 5 bases not matched to a gene; V was cut back by 0 bases and J by 5 bases. The CDR3 length is 15 residues. The germline V gene has CDR1 SGHRS and CDR2 YFSETQ. The CDR3 loop reads CASSLAGTGDHEQYF. CDR3 nucleotides: TGCGCCAGCAGCTTGGCCGGGACAGGGGACCACGAGCAGTACTTC.

The gene calls are TRBV30 and TRBJ2-7, with 8 positions matching TRBD1. The CDR3 sequence is 15 residues long. CDR1 and CDR2 from the germline V gene are GTSNPN and SVGIG (reference sequence). V lost 3 bases to trimming and J lost 1 base; unmatched junction nucleotides: 8. The chain's CDR3 is CAWSTWTGYSYEQYF. The DNA of the CDR3 is TGTGCCTGGAGCACTTGGACAGGGTATTCCTACGAGCAGTACTTC.

About this clone: This likely traces to a read error, being one base from a far larger clone. Distinct nucleotide sequences in the sample also encode this CDR3. V usage is TRBV29-1 and J usage is TRBJ1-1; D gene uncertain. The V gene's germline CDR1 is SQVTM and CDR2 ANQGSEA. CDR3 size: 14 residues. The CDR3 is CSVVLTRGGIEAFF. The CDR3 bases are TGCAGCGTTGTCCTAACCCGGGGTGGGATTGAAGCCTTCTTT.

This clone has a count of ten or more. This chain joins TRBV29-1 and TRBJ1-3; a weak D match, TRBD1 (5 bases). V was shortened by 4 bases and J by 0 bases, with 10 bases between the two germline ends. This CDR3 comprises 14 residues. Germline assignment: CDR1 SQVTM and CDR2 ANQGSEA. CDR3 bases: TGCAGCGTTGCCGGGACCGGCTCTGGAAACACCATATATTTT. It is translated as CSVAGTGSGNTIYF.

As concerns this clone: A read error may explain this, as a much larger clone is one base away. At the DNA level, this CDR3 is encoded by other sequences in the same sample as well. The CDR3 nucleotides are TGTGCCATCAGTGAATCCCTCGAGACCCTCCACTTT. It translates to CAISESLETLHF. The rearrangement uses TRBV10-3 and TRBJ1-6; D ambiguous. Germline V gene data show CDR1 as ENHRY and CDR2 as SYGVKD. Trimming pared 3 bases from V and 14 bases from J, leaving 11 bases between. The CDR3 length is 12 residues.

The rearrangement joins TRBV29-1 to TRBJ1-2; TRBD1 matches 8 bases. CDR1 is SQVTM and CDR2 is ANQGSEA in the germline V gene. The CDR3 covers 11 residues. J was trimmed by 6 bases and V by 4 bases; bases with no gene match: 1. CDR3 in DNA: TGCAGCGTTGGGACAGGGAATGGCTACACCTTC. Amino acids: CSVGTGNGYTF. Full variable domain (outside the CDR3, taken from reference TRBV29-1 and TRBJ1-2): SAVISQKPSRDICQRGTSLTIQCQVDSQVTMMFWYRQQPGQSLTLIATANQGSEATYESGFVIDKFPISRPNLTFSTLTVSNMSPEDSSIYLCSVGTGNGYTFGSGTRLTVV.

J is TRBJ2-1 and V is TRBV7-9; TRBD2 agrees at 13 bases. V lost 4 bases and J lost 6; bases outside the gene matches: 3. The germline V gene encodes CDR1 SEHNR and CDR2 FQNEAQ (reference sequence). CDR3 length: 15 residues. CDR3 DNA: TGTGCCAGCAGCTCCGGGACTAGCGGGGTCAATGAGCAGTTCTTC. Amino acid sequence: CASSSGTSGVNEQFF.

The chain employs TRBV7-6 and TRBJ2-1; D perhaps matches TRBD2 (6 bases). The V and J ends lost 5 bases and 8 bases respectively, with 16 bases between them. The CDR3 spans 14 residues. Germline V gene sequence: CDR1 SGHVS, CDR2 FNYEAQ. In nucleotides, the CDR3 is TGTGCCAGCAGCCCGGGGTCCCGGGGGTATGAGCAGTTCTTC. It codes for CASSPGSRGYEQFF.

By share, this clone counts as medium-sized. This sample includes further DNA sequences coding for the same CDR3. The chain employs TRBV29-1 and TRBJ1-1; no reliable D call. Trimming cost V 4 bases and J 4 bases, with 10 bases left between them. This CDR3 spans 12 amino acids. CDR1 and CDR2 (germline): SQVTM, ANQGSEA. The CDR3 sequence: CSVGFGRTEAFF. The CDR3 DNA sequence: TGCAGCGTTGGTTTCGGCCGCACTGAAGCTTTCTTT.

The chain employs TRBV5-1 and TRBJ2-1, with 7 bases fitting TRBD2. The CDR3 consists of 15 residues. From germline, CDR1 is SGHRS and CDR2 YFSETQ. V trimming: 4 bases; J trimming: 4 bases; junction bases outside the gene matches: 8. CDR3 residues: CASSPDWTSYNEQFF. The CDR3 nucleotides read TGCGCCAGCAGCCCGGACTGGACTAGTTACAATGAGCAGTTCTTC.

This clone was found many times. The V gene is TRBV5-6, the J gene TRBJ2-1, with 13 bases identical to TRBD2. The CDR3 has 16 residues. V shed 4 bases and J 14 bases; nucleotides not matched to a gene: 15. Looked up from germline, CDR1 is SGHDT and CDR2 is YYEEEE. This CDR3 is CASSPAGLAGVNGEFF. The CDR3 DNA reads TGTGCCAGCAGCCCCGCCGGACTAGCGGGAGTAAATGGGGAGTTCTTC.

This clone was observed at least ten times. The rearrangement links TRBV7-2 to TRBJ2-7; D is undetermined. In germline, CDR1 is SGHTA, CDR2 FQGNSA. The CDR3 runs 11 residues. Trimming stripped 5 bases from V and 6 bases from J, with 8 bases between. The CDR3 nucleotides are TGTGCCAGCAGCCAACAGATCGAGCAGTACTTC. Translated, it gives CASSQQIEQYF.